The clone carrying this TCR beta chain was seen a few times. This specimen comes from a study of blood T cell repertoires in COVID-19. Study background: Sites across the United States, Italy and Spain contributed samples from acute and convalescent COVID-19. PBMCs, B-cell-depleted T cells, or T cells provided the cDNA or gDNA that made up the material.

Per the authors' pipeline: Estimation of nucleated cell counts relied on the amplification of reference gene primers. Method: immunoSEQ multiplex PCR; TCRdb's copy keeps in-frame clones and lacks some. The DNA was the basis for D and trimming; V, J and clone size are from that table. The sample has some 32,000 clones, 88% seen once; the top ten hold approximately 24%. Germline CDR1 is SGHTA and CDR2 is FQGTGA. J was trimmed by 4 bases and V by 4 bases; bases with no gene match: 4. The CDR3 runs to 15 residues. What was sequenced was peripheral blood. The V gene is TRBV7-3, the J gene TRBJ2-1, with 10 bases lining up with TRBD1. This clonotype originated in a human donor in a cohort sampled during active COVID-19. The CDR3 DNA is TGTGCCAGCAGCTACGGACAGGGGGAATACAATGAGCAGTTCTTC. This translates into CASSYGQGEYNEQFF.